This T cell receptor (beta chain) stems from a study of T-cell reconstitution after alpha-beta-depleted transplantation in children. Findings of the study overall: Newly made T cells mostly supplied T-cell counts and diversity one year after transplant.

V was cut by 1 base and J by 8 bases, with 15 bases left in between. Germline V gene data show CDR1 as LGHDT and CDR2 as YNNKEL (reference sequence). This CDR3 is built from 15 residues. TCRbeta library preparation incorporated unique molecular identifiers. TCRdb called the PCR reads again in MiXCR, with one record for every CDR3 protein. This sample has roughly 570,000 distinct CDR3 sequences, with over 25% found just once. A remark on this clonotype: Its antigen is undetermined.

The TCR originated in a boy under two years old with Wiskott-Aldrich syndrome, due to receive a stem cell transplant. Sequenced here: PBMCs, sampled before TCRalphabeta/CD19-depleted stem cell transplant. The chain recombines TRBV3-1 with TRBJ2-1; D uncertain. The CDR3 protein is CASSQAPSAEYEQFF. The CDR3 nucleotides are TGTGCCAGCAGCCAAGCTCCATCCGCGGAGTATGAGCAGTTCTTC.